This is a list of T cell receptor beta chains from one sample in a study of blood T cell repertoires in COVID-19. The table came from immunoSEQ multiplex PCR; TCRdb's copy has only in-frame clones and leaves some out. Counted here are some 250,000 clones, more than 75% occurring once; the ten biggest clones make up about 2.1%. Sequenced material: PBMCs or T cells enriched from blood (not recorded which). These TCRs come from a woman aged 40 to 50 with acute COVID-19. The CDR3 runs from the conserved cysteine through the conserved F or W. Each record gives: D gene, J gene, V gene, CDR3 protein, CDR3 DNA. The D gene is left open where the match is weak.

TRBD2 TRBJ2-2 TRBV5-4 CASSRGTSGGPGTGELFF TGTGCCAGCAGCCGTGGGACTAGCGGGGGGCCGGGCACCGGGGAGCTGTTTTTT
TRBD2 TRBJ2-1 TRBV27 CASSSRIAGAGDEQFF TGTGCCAGCAGTTCCCGGATAGCGGGAGCGGGAGATGAGCAGTTCTTC
. TRBJ1-4 TRBV7-9 CASSPTGQGNEKLFF TGTGCCAGCAGCCCAACAGGTCAGGGAAATGAAAAACTGTTTTTT
. TRBJ2-2 TRBV11-2 CASSLVSPGGELFF TGTGCCAGCAGCTTAGTATCTCCAGGCGGGGAGCTGTTTTTT
TRBD2 TRBJ2-1 TRBV5-1 CASSLAGTSFNEQFF TGCGCCAGCAGCTTGGCCGGGACTAGCTTCAATGAGCAGTTCTTC
TRBD1 TRBJ1-2 TRBV25-1 CASSRGQGNYGYTF TGTGCCAGCAGTCGGGGACAGGGGAACTATGGCTACACCTTC
. TRBJ2-7 TRBV7-8 CASSLGGFTYEQYF TGTGCCAGCAGCTTAGGAGGGTTTACCTACGAGCAGTACTTC
TRBD1 TRBJ1-6 TRBV5-4 CASSAGWDRGTSPLHF TGTGCCAGCAGCGCCGGTTGGGACAGGGGGACCTCACCCCTCCACTTT
TRBD1 TRBJ2-1 TRBV5-4 CASRKGQGVYNEQFF TGTGCCAGCAGGAAGGGACAGGGGGTCTACAATGAGCAGTTCTTC
TRBD1 TRBJ1-2 TRBV19 CASSSWDREYGYTF TGTGCCAGTAGTAGCTGGGACAGGGAGTATGGCTACACCTTC
TRBD2 TRBJ2-7 TRBV2 CASSAAGWGGTEQYF TGTGCCAGCAGTGCGGCAGGCTGGGGGGGAACCGAGCAGTACTTC
. TRBJ2-1 TRBV5-4 CASSLLSGAYNEQFF TGTGCCAGCAGCTTGTTGTCAGGGGCCTACAATGAGCAGTTCTTC
. TRBJ1-2 TRBV30 CAWSVGRLGYTF TGTGCCTGGAGTGTAGGCAGGCTAGGCTACACCTTC
TRBD1 TRBJ1-2 TRBV11-2 CASSQGTVNYGYTF TGTGCCAGCAGCCAGGGGACAGTAAACTATGGCTACACCTTC
. TRBJ1-2 TRBV28 CASMRYGYTF TGTGCCAGCATGCGCTATGGCTACACCTTC
. TRBJ1-3 TRBV19 CASSTRTVGISGNTIYF TGTGCCAGTAGTACCCGGACAGTGGGGATCTCTGGAAACACCATATATTTT
TRBD1 TRBJ1-6 TRBV5-1 CASSLAQGGDSPLHF TGCGCCAGCAGCTTGGCACAGGGGGGCGATTCACCCCTCCATTTT
. TRBJ2-4 TRBV7-8 CASSLARAPQGPKNIQYF TGTGCCAGCAGCTTAGCCAGGGCCCCCCAGGGTCCCAAAAACATTCAGTACTTC
TRBD1 TRBJ1-1 TRBV2 CASSRTGGAPTEAFF TGTGCCAGCAGTCGGACAGGGGGCGCTCCGACTGAAGCTTTCTTT
. TRBJ2-3 TRBV27 CASSLSRHRDSSDTQYF TGTGCCAGCAGTTTATCTCGACACAGGGATTCTTCAGATACGCAGTATTTT
. TRBJ2-1 TRBV5-1 CASGAGDSLHREQFF TGCGCCAGCGGTGCCGGGGACTCCCTTCATCGGGAGCAGTTCTTC
. TRBJ2-3 TRBV6-5 CASRNQNTQYF TGTGCCAGCAGAAACCAGAATACGCAGTATTTT
TRBD1 TRBJ1-2 TRBV4-2 CASSHGTGSGYGYTF TGTGCCAGCAGCCATGGGACAGGGTCAGGCTATGGCTACACCTTC
. TRBJ2-7 TRBV21-1 CASSKGGVPTYEQYF TGTGCCAGCAGCAAAGGGGGGGTTCCGACCTACGAGCAGTACTTC
. TRBJ2-6 TRBV5-4 CASSRQGSGANVLTF TGTGCCAGCAGCCGTCAGGGTTCTGGGGCCAACGTCCTGACTTTC